This T cell receptor beta chain was recorded in a study of cytomegalovirus exposure and HLA in healthy donors. The PCR had 60 Vbeta and 13 Jbeta primers. Sequenced by immunoSEQ multiplex PCR; TCRdb stores in-frame clones only, minus some. Of just over 150,000 clones in the sample, over 75% are singletons; the top ten hold about 1.5%. The CDR3 is 14 amino acids. Germline CDR1 is SGHNT and CDR2 is YENEEA. V dropped 4 bases and J dropped 5 bases, with 11 bases sitting between them. This TCR came from a woman aged 25 to 39 in good health and CMV-seronegative. The rearrangement uses TRBV11-3 and TRBJ2-2, with D perhaps TRBD2 (5 bases). Material for sequencing was PBMCs. Written as DNA, the CDR3 is TGTGCCAGCAGCTCTCAAAGCGGTACCGGGGAGCTGTTTTTT. Translating gives CASSSQSGTGELFF.